Listed below are T cell receptor beta chains from one sample, sequenced in a study of cytomegalovirus exposure and HLA in healthy donors. Only in-frame clones appear in the TCRdb table, and some are missing; sequencing was by immunoSEQ multiplex PCR. Seen here are approximately 40,000 clones, about 66% observed once, and the top ten hold more than 15%. Input material: PBMCs. These TCRs come from a man in his fifties or sixties in good health and CMV-seropositive. CDR3s leave out the opening cysteine and the closing phenylalanine or tryptophan. The D gene is left open where the match is weak.

length,V,J,D,CDR3
14,TRBV7-8,TRBJ1-3,.,ASSFSGAFSGNTIY
14,TRBV7-2,TRBJ1-4,TRBD1,ASSSQGAGNNEKLF
11,TRBV30,TRBJ1-1,TRBD1,AWSGQGSTEAF
12,TRBV7-2,TRBJ2-1,TRBD2,ASSASGAYNEQF
12,TRBV7-6,TRBJ2-5,.,ASSLLGPEETQY
12,TRBV19,TRBJ2-7,TRBD1,ASSAGTGSYEQY
11,TRBV2,TRBJ1-2,.,ASSWTALGGYT
16,TRBV4-2,TRBJ2-5,TRBD2,ASSQDSTRPGGRETQY
12,TRBV5-1,TRBJ1-2,TRBD1,ASSPTGFSYGYT
14,TRBV6-6,TRBJ2-7,TRBD2,ASSYHGLAGQNEQY
13,TRBV27,TRBJ1-2,TRBD1,ASSTLDRGVYGYT
11,TRBV6-5,TRBJ2-1,TRBD1,ASSSHDRVGQF
13,TRBV6-5,TRBJ2-7,TRBD1,ASSGPRRTGDEQY
12,TRBV5-6,TRBJ1-1,.,ASSREGGSTEAF
11,TRBV27,TRBJ1-4,TRBD1,ASRQGGDEKLF
14,TRBV13,TRBJ2-4,.,ASSSNQGGAKNIQY
11,TRBV6-5,TRBJ1-1,.,ASKWGAGTVAF
13,TRBV18,TRBJ1-4,.,ASSPPSRGGEKLF
12,TRBV18,TRBJ1-3,.,ASSPAQFGNTIY
11,TRBV6-1,TRBJ2-3,.,ASSLRSTDTQY
13,TRBV7-2,TRBJ1-1,.,ASSLSAGAFAEAF
10,TRBV27,TRBJ2-7,.,ASSSSGDEQY
11,TRBV19,TRBJ1-5,.,ASSIVGEEAQH
13,TRBV10-2,TRBJ1-4,.,ASSDTGPDNEKLF
12,TRBV7-7,TRBJ2-5,.,ASSLVQGQETQY
11,TRBV7-8,TRBJ2-1,.,ASSLAGGWEQF
11,TRBV7-3,TRBJ1-2,.,ASSLSANYGYT
11,TRBV29-1,TRBJ2-7,TRBD1,SVVTGSSYEQY
13,TRBV9,TRBJ2-1,TRBD2,ASSAPGTSYNEQF
13,TRBV5-1,TRBJ2-1,TRBD1,ASNLQGASYNEQF
12,TRBV5-1,TRBJ2-1,.,ASSPEVTGNEQF
8,TRBV7-6,TRBJ1-1,.,ASNRGEAF
13,TRBV7-9,TRBJ2-1,TRBD1,ASSFLWDRENEQF
10,TRBV14,TRBJ2-7,.,ASSAYSGEQY
11,TRBV29-1,TRBJ2-5,.,SVGMDYGETQY
10,TRBV28,TRBJ1-1,TRBD1,ASSSRQGQAF
11,TRBV30,TRBJ1-5,.,AWSLQGSQPQH
13,TRBV7-6,TRBJ2-7,TRBD2,ASSGGLGGVYEQY
12,TRBV5-4,TRBJ2-7,TRBD2,ASSLNRGDYEQY
11,TRBV7-2,TRBJ2-7,.,ASSLVSGGEQY
16,TRBV19,TRBJ2-7,TRBD1,ASSMVGRDSDRSYEQY
12,TRBV6-5,TRBJ2-7,TRBD1,ASSYLQGAYEQY
11,TRBV7-3,TRBJ1-1,.,ASSAQGNTEAF
12,TRBV5-1,TRBJ1-1,TRBD1,ASSSQGAITEAF
11,TRBV27,TRBJ2-7,TRBD1,ASRPGQGYEQY
13,TRBV6-1,TRBJ2-1,.,ASSSQGGSYNEQF
12,TRBV7-9,TRBJ1-5,.,ASSHTGYNQPQH
13,TRBV10-3,TRBJ1-5,TRBD1,AISETGVRNQPQH
12,TRBV9,TRBJ2-1,TRBD2,ASSSRGEGHEQF
11,TRBV7-3,TRBJ2-1,TRBD1,ASSFDRGGEQF
9,TRBV6-6,TRBJ1-4,.,ASSSVEKLF
9,TRBV7-6,TRBJ1-1,.,ASSGGRETF
10,TRBV30,TRBJ2-7,TRBD1,AVGTGTYEQY
12,TRBV2,TRBJ1-6,.,ASSVYRSNSPLH
12,TRBV4-3,TRBJ2-1,TRBD2,ASSSRLADNEQF
14,TRBV7-8,TRBJ2-7,TRBD2,ASSFGTSGAFREQY
12,TRBV4-1,TRBJ2-7,.,ASSQRVQGYEQY
13,TRBV7-6,TRBJ2-1,TRBD1,ASSPVGTGMHEQF
10,TRBV13,TRBJ1-2,.,ASSLTGFGYT
10,TRBV6-6,TRBJ1-5,.,ASRVGNQPQH